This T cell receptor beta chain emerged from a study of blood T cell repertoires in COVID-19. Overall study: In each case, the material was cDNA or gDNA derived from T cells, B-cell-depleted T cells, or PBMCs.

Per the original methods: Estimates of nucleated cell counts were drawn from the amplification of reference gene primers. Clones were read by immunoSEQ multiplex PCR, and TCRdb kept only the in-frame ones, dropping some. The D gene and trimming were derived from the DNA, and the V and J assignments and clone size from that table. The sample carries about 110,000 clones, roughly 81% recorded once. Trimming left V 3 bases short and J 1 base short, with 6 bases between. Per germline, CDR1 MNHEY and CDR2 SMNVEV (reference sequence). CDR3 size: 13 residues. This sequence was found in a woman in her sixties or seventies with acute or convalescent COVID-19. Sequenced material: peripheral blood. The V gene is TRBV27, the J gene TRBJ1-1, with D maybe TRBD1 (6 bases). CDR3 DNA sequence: TGTGCCAGCAGTTTGACAGGGAACACTGAAGCTTTCTTT. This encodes CASSLTGNTEAFF.